This is a list of T cell receptor beta chains from one sample in a study of blood T cell repertoires in COVID-19. The method was immunoSEQ multiplex PCR; TCRdb's version includes in-frame clones alone and lacks a portion of them. This sample yields 50,000 to 75,000 clones, of which around 73% are seen a single time; 12% to 15% belongs to the top ten. Sequenced material: peripheral blood. These receptors all stem from a man in his sixties with COVID-19, enrolled during active disease. CDR3s include the opening cysteine and the closing phenylalanine or tryptophan. D genes are given only for firm matches.

TRBJ1-5,TRBV6-4,-,TGTGCCAGCAGTGAACAGGGTTCGGATCAGCCCCAGCATTTT,CASSEQGSDQPQHF
TRBJ1-1,TRBV24-1,TRBD1,TGTGCCACCAGTGATAGGCAGGGGGGAACTGAAGCTTTCTTT,CATSDRQGGTEAFF
TRBJ2-7,TRBV29-1,TRBD1,TGCAGCGTTCAAGGGGACAGGGAAAACTCCTACGAGCAGTACTTC,CSVQGDRENSYEQYF
TRBJ1-1,TRBV10-3,TRBD1,TGTGCCATCAGTGAGTCGACAGGGGGAGCTTTCTTT,CAISESTGGAFF
TRBJ1-2,TRBV5-6,-,-,CASSFPDRVGEGTF
TRBJ2-1,TRBV18,TRBD2,TGTGCCAGCTCATTAAACCTCGGGGGAGGGAATGAGCAGTTCTTC,CASSLNLGGGNEQFF
TRBJ1-2,TRBV19,TRBD1,TGTGCCAGTAGTCTCCAGACAGGGATCGGCTACACCTTC,CASSLQTGIGYTF
TRBJ2-5,TRBV7-9,-,TGTGCCAGCAGCGCCTTAGCAGAGACCCAGTACTTC,CASSALAETQYF
TRBJ2-3,TRBV10-1,TRBD2,TGCGCCAGCAGTGAGAGACTAGCGGGGGTGGATACGCAGTATTTT,CASSERLAGVDTQYF
TRBJ1-3,TRBV6-1,-,TGTGCCAGCAGTGAATTAGTGTTGGACACCATATATTTT,CASSELVLDTIYF